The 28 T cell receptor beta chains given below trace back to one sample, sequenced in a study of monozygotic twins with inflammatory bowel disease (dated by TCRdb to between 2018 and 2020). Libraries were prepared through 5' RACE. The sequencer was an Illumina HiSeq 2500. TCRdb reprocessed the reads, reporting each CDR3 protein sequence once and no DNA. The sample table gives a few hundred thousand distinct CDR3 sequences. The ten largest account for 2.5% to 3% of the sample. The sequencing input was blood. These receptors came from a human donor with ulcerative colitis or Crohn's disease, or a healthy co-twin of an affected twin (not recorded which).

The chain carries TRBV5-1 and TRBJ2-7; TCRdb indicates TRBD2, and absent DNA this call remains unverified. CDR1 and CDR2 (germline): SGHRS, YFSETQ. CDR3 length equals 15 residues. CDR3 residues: CASRPSGGTSYEQYF.

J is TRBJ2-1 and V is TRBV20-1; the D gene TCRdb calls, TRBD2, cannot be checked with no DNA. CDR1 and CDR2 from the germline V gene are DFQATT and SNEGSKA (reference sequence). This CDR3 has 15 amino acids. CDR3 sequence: CSARKPGTRSNEQFF.

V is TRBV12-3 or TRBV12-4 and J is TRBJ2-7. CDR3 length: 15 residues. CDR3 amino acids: CASSLYETSYYEQYF.

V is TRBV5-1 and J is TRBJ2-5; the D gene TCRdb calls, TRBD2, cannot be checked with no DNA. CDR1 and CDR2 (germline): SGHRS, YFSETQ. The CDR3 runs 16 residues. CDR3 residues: CASSGRAGGLGETQYF. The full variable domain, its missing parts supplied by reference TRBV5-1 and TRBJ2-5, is KAGVTQTPRYLIKTRGQQVTLSCSPISGHRSVSWYQQTPGQGLQFLFEYFSETQRNKGNFPGRFSGRQFSNSRSEMNVSTLELGDSALYLCASSGRAGGLGETQYFGPGTRLLVL.

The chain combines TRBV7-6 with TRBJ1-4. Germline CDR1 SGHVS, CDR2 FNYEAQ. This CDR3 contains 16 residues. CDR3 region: CASSLAEGPAAEKLFF.

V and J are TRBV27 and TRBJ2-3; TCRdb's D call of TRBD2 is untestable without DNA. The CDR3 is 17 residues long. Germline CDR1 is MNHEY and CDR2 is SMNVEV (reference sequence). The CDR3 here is CASSPSGGASSTDTQYF.

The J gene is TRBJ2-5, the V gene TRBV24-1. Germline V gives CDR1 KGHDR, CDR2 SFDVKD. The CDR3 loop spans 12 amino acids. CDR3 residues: CATSDPQETQYF.

CDR3 amino acids: CASSLKRGGVNEQFF. The chain joins TRBV5-1 to TRBJ2-1; TCRdb's D gene call, TRBD2, goes unchecked for lack of DNA. The CDR3 sequence is 15 residues long. Germline V gene sequence: CDR1 SGHRS, CDR2 YFSETQ. Combining the CDR3 with reference TRBV5-1 and TRBJ2-1 gives the whole variable domain KAGVTQTPRYLIKTRGQQVTLSCSPISGHRSVSWYQQTPGQGLQFLFEYFSETQRNKGNFPGRFSGRQFSNSRSEMNVSTLELGDSALYLCASSLKRGGVNEQFFGPGTRLTVL.

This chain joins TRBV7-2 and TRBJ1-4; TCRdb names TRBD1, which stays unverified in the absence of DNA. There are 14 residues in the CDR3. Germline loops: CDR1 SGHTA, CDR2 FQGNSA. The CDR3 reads CASSLSGPYEKLFF. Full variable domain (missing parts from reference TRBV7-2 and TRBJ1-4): GAGVSQSPSNKVTEKGKDVELRCDPISGHTALYWYRQSLGQGLEFLIYFQGNSAPDKSGLPSDRFSAERTGGSVSTLTIQRTQQEDSAVYLCASSLSGPYEKLFFGSGTQLSVL.

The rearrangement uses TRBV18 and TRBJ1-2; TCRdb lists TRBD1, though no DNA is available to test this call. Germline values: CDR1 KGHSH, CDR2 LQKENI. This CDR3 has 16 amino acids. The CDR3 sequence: CASSPLGVGGTYGYTF.

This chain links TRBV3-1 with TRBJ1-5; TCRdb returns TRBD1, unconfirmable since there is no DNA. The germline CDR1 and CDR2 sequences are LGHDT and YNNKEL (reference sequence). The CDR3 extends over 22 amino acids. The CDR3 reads CASSPQLLPRDTIQNSNQPQHF.

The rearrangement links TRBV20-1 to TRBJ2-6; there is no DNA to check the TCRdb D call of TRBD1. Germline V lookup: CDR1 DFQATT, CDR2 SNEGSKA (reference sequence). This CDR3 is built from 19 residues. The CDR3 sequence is CSARDDRDRDLYRANVLTF.

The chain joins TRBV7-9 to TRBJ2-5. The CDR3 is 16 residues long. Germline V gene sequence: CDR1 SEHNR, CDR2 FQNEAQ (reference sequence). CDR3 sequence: CASSLDYSAVQETQYF.

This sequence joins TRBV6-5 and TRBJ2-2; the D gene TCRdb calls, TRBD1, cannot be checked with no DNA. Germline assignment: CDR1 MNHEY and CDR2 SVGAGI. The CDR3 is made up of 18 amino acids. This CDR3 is CASRLILGGRGRFGELFF.

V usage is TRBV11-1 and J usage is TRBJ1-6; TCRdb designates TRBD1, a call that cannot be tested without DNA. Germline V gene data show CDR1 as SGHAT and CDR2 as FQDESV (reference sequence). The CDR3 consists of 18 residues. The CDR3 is CASSSGMGGSRVDSPLHF. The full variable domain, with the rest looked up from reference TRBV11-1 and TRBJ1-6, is EAEVAQSPRYKITEKSQAVAFWCDPISGHATLYWYRQILGQGPELLVQFQDESVVDDSQLPKDRFSAERLKGVDSTLKIQPAELGDSAMYLCASSSGMGGSRVDSPLHFGNGTRLTVT.

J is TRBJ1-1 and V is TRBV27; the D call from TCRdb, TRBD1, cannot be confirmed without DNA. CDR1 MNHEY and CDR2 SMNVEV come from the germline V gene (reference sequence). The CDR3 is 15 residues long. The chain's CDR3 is CASSEDRRSNTEAFF.

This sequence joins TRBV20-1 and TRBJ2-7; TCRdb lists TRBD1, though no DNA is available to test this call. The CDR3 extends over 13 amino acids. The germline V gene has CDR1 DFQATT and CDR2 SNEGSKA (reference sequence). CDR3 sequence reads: CSAPGDAGYEQYF.

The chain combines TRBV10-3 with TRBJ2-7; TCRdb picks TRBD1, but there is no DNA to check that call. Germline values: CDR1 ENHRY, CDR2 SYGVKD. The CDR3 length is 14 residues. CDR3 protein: CAISEIQGAYEQYF.

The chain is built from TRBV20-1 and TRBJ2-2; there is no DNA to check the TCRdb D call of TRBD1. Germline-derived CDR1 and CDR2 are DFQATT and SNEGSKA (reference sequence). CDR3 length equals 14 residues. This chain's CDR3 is CSALSGQYTGELFF.

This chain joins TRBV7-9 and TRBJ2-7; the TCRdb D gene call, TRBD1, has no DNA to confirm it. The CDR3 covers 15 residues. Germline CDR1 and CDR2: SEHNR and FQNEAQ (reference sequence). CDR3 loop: CASSLDGTDGYEQYF.

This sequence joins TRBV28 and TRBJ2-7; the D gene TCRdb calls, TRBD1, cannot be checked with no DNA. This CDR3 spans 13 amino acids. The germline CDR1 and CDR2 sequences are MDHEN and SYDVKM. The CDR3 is CASSLTGRDEQYF.

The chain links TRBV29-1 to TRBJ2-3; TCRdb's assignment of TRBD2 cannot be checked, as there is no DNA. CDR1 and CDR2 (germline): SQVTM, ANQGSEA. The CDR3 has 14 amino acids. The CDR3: CSVEERGAQGTQYF.

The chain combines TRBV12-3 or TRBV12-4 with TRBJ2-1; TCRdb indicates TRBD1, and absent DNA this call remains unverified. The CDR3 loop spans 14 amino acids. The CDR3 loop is CASSLWQGVNEQFF.

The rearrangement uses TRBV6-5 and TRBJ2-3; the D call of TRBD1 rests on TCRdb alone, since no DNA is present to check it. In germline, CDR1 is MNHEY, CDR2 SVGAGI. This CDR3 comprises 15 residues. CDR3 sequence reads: CASSYLDRVADTQYF.

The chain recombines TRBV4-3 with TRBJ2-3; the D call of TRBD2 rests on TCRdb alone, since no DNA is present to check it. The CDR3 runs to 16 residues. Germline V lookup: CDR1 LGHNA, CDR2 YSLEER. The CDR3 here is CASSQEGLAGTDTQYF.

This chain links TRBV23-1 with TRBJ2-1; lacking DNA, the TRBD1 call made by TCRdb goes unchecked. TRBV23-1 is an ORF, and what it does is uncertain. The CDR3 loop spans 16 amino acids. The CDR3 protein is CASSPEGTGRPNEQFF.

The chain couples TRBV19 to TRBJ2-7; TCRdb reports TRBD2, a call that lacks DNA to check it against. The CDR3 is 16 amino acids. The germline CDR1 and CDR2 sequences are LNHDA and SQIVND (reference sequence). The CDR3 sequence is CASSIEGTSGSYEQYF.

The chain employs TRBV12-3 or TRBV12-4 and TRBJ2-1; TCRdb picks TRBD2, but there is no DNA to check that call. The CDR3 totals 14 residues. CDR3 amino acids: CASSPGLADNEQFF.